This T cell receptor (beta chain) comes out of a study of T cells after yellow fever vaccination. Study-wide results and caveats: A weaker but faster secondary response was observed, peaking on day 5 versus 15. Highly abundant clonotypes carried over from the bulk population could end up in FACS-sorted repertoires as contaminants. Clones from primary vaccination mostly reappeared after the booster (roughly 95% CD4, about 88% CD8).

J lost 2 bases, V lost 6 bases, and 7 bases had no gene match. Germline loops: CDR1 LGHDT, CDR2 YNNKEL (reference sequence). The CDR3 has 16 amino acids. For TCR, cDNA came from 5'RACE template switching, which added a universal primer site and UMIs. TCRdb re-derived calls from the 5' RACE reads in MiXCR, one entry per CDR3 protein. Among a few hundred thousand distinct CDR3 sequences listed, 6% to 8% were seen once. As regards this clonotype: The antigen remains unidentified.

The chain joins TRBV3-1 to TRBJ2-5, with TRBD2 identical over 12 bases. The sequenced sample was PBMCs, obtained 5 days after the yellow fever booster vaccination. The sequence derives from a man younger than 45 who received the YFV17D yellow fever vaccine. CDR3 in amino acids: CASSYRLAGAQETQYF. The CDR3 DNA follows: TGTGCCAGCAGTTACCGACTAGCGGGGGCTCAAGAGACCCAGTACTTC.